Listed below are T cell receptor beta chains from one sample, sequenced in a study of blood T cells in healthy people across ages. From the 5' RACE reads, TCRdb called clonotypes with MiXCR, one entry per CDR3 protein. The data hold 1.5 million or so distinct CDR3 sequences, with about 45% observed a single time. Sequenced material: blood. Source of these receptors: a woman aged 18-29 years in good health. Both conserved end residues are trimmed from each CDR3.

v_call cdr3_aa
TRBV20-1 SGASGDPSSYNEQF
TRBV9 ASSVSSYEQF
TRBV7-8 ASSSYPGQGRYSNQPQH
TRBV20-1 SAPRVSGGATRDEQF
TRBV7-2 ASKSAFSSYNEQF
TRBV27 ASSTGGILETQY
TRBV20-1 SARVLGSSSYEQY
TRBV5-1 ASSSGSSDEAF
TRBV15 ATSRSGQAVYEQY
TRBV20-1 SARRTGISEQY
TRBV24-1 ATYLPGRGSYEQY
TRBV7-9 ASSLATVLNYGYT
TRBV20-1 SASEPRNTGELF
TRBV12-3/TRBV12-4 ASSWRLAGAEQF
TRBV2 ASSGQGKGTEAF
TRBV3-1 ASSLNLAGASWNNEQF
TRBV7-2 ASGRGLQPGTQY
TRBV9 ASSPQGATEAF
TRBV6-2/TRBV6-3 ASTQRVNQPQH
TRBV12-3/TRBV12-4 ASTGTSPDNEQF
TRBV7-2 ASSLDTGNNEKLF
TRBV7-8 ASRPLADTDTQY
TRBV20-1 SARSTGTDTQY
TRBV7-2 ASSRGGLSGDTQY
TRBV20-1 SASIGNTEAF
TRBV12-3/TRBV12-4 ASSPMAGANLAKNIQY
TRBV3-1 ASSHREANEKLF
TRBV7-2 ASRPLAGYYSGELF
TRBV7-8 ASSLDWRTGVTDTQY
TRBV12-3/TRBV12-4 ASTPPGNNEQF
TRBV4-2 ASSRTGQLWSNTEAF
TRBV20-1 SAKTGGYGYT
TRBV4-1 ASSQRLVGVNIQY
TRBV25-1 ASSDYNTDTQY
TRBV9 ASNPGLLYNEQF
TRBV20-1 SACRDSRGYT
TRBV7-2 ASSLARPRTRGSGKYNEQF
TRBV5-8 ASSGGRTATNEKLF
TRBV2 ASSEGLARNTGELF
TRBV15 ATSRDLAGTTDTQY
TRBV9 ASSAGGQVGNIQY
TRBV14 ASSHRGQGQPQH
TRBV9 ASGPGASNEQY
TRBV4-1 ASSSNSQAVNEKLF
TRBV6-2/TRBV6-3 ASSYPVYEQY
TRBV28 ASSRGSNNQPQH
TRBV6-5 ASSYNPQDTQY
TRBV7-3 ASSLMGLAGGPGINEQF
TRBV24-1 ATSDLGGPGKETQY
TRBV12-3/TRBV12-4 ASSPNRADTQY
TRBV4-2 ASSQASGTHEQY
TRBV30 AWSGSPRAYEQY
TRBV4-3 ASSQEETKYSYEQY
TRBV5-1 ASSRRGDPSTDTQY
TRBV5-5 ASSLDVTISSGANVLT
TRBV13 ASSPDDRGHEQY
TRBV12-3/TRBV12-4 ASRPSGLGPQAKNIQY
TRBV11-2 ASSLGPGGPQDTQY
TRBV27 ASSHRGYNEQF